This T cell receptor (beta chain) was recorded in a study of CD8 T cells in ankylosing spondylitis. Quantitative barcoded 5'-RACE was used to prepare TCR beta libraries. TCRdb independently ran MiXCR on the 5' RACE reads; one entry per CDR3 protein. The repertoire consists of roughly 190,000 distinct CDR3 sequences, with around 13% occurring once and the leading ten covering about 15%. This CDR3 is built from 17 residues. J gave up 6 bases and V 7 bases, and 16 bases lay outside the gene matches. This rearrangement joins TRBV12-3 or TRBV12-4 to TRBJ2-2, with 8 bases aligning to TRBD1. This receptor was taken from a male donor with ankylosing spondylitis or in good health (not recorded which). Sequenced input: blood, either unsorted or a sorted T cell fraction (not recorded which). In DNA, the CDR3 is TGTGCCAGCACCCCCCTCGGCAGGGGGCGCAACGCCGGGGAGCTGTTTTTT. Protein sequence: CASTPLGRGRNAGELFF.